Listed below are T cell receptor beta chains from one sample, sequenced in a study of shared clonotypes between healthy human individuals. Here immunoSEQ multiplex PCR was the method, and the copy in TCRdb shows in-frame clones only, minus some. This sample has under 1 million clones, with roughly 92% found just once. Sequenced input: naive CD8+ T cells sorted from blood. The receptors derive from a man aged 25 to 45 in good health. CDR3s include the opening cysteine and the closing phenylalanine or tryptophan. D genes are given only for firm matches. The listing skips clone size in some rows; elsewhere it reads once, few, many or a size class.

v_call	clone_size	j_call	d_call	cdr3_nt	cdr3_aa
TRBV5-4	.	TRBJ2-7	.	TGTGCCAGCAGCTTGGACACCTACGAGCAGTACTTC	CASSLDTYEQYF
TRBV9	.	TRBJ1-3	.	TGTGCCAGCAGTCACCGGGACCTCAAAGGCTCTGGAAACACCATATATTTT	CASSHRDLKGSGNTIYF
TRBV9	.	TRBJ2-1	.	TGTGCCAGCAGCGACCCTTCTAGCGCTTACAATGAGCAGTTCTTC	CASSDPSSAYNEQFF
TRBV7-9	few	TRBJ2-1	.	TGTGCCAGCAGCTTAGGGGGGCGCATTATGGATGAGCAGTTCTTC	CASSLGGRIMDEQFF
TRBV9	.	TRBJ1-4	.	TGTGCCAGCAGTCCTCCGAGTAAACCAACTAATGAAAAACTGTTTTTT	CASSPPSKPTNEKLFF
TRBV19	.	TRBJ2-1	.	TGTGCCAGTAGTATATTTACAGGCGGTGATAATTCGGGTAATGAGCAGTTCTTC	CASSIFTGGDNSGNEQFF
TRBV6-5	.	TRBJ2-2	.	TGTGCCAGCAGTTACCACCGGGAGCCGACGGGGGAGCTGTTTTTT	CASSYHREPTGELFF
TRBV4-3	.	TRBJ2-3	TRBD2	TGCGCCAGCAGCCGACGACTAGCGGGAGTGGTAGATACGCAGTATTTT	CASSRRLAGVVDTQYF
TRBV28	.	TRBJ2-2	TRBD1	TGTGCCAGCAGTTTGTACCCGGGACAGGACACCGGGGAGCTGTTTTTT	CASSLYPGQDTGELFF
TRBV5-4	.	TRBJ1-3	.	TGTGCCAGCAACCCTGGGAGAGACACCATATATTTT	CASNPGRDTIYF
TRBV7-9	.	TRBJ2-1	.	TGTGCCAGCAGCTCAGAGATGTCATACAATGAGCAGTTCTTC	CASSSEMSYNEQFF
TRBV5-1	.	TRBJ2-5	.	TGCGCCAGCAGCTTGGCTGGTAGTAAAGAGACCCAGTACTTC	CASSLAGSKETQYF
TRBV13	once	TRBJ2-5	TRBD2	TGTGCCAGCAGCTGGGGACTAGCGGGTGAGACCCAGTACTTC	CASSWGLAGETQYF
TRBV11-3	.	TRBJ2-1	.	TGTGCCAGCAGCCCGACGACCCAAGGGAATGAGCAGTTCTTC	CASSPTTQGNEQFF
TRBV11-2	.	TRBJ2-1	.	TGTGCCAGCAGCTTAGGGGACCCCTACAATGAGCAGTTCTTC	CASSLGDPYNEQFF
TRBV11-3	.	TRBJ2-1	TRBD2	TGTGCCAGCAGCCCCCTGGGGGGGTACAATGAGCAGTTCTTC	CASSPLGGYNEQFF
TRBV7-8	.	TRBJ2-1	.	TGTGCCAGCAGCTTTCCCGCCTTAGGGAGCTCCTACAATGAGCAGTTCTTC	CASSFPALGSSYNEQFF
TRBV15	.	TRBJ2-5	.	TGTGCCACCAGCAGAGACGGCCAAAGCATGCAAGAGACCCAGTACTTC	CATSRDGQSMQETQYF
TRBV4-1	.	TRBJ2-7	TRBD2	TGCGCCAGCAGCCACATAGCGGGAGAGTACGACGAGCAGTACTTC	CASSHIAGEYDEQYF
TRBV28	.	TRBJ2-1	TRBD1	TGTGCCAGCAGCCAGACAGGGGTCGATGAGCAGTTCTTC	CASSQTGVDEQFF
TRBV7-9	once	TRBJ2-5	TRBD2	TGTGCCAGCAGCTTCAATAGCGGGAACCAAGAGACCCAGTACTTC	CASSFNSGNQETQYF
TRBV7-9	.	TRBJ2-2	.	TGTGCCAGCTACTGGGTAAACACCGGGGAGCTGTTTTTT	CASYWVNTGELFF
TRBV5-6	.	TRBJ1-1	.	TGTGCCAGCAGCTTGGCCGGGGGGAACACTGAAGCTTTCTTT	CASSLAGGNTEAFF
TRBV27	once	TRBJ2-2	.	TGTGCCAGCAGGAAGAGTTCCGGGGAGCTGTTTTTT	CASRKSSGELFF
TRBV9	.	TRBJ1-1	.	TGTGCCAGCGGCGGGGGGAACACTGAAGCTTTCTTT	CASGGGNTEAFF
TRBV9	.	TRBJ2-5	TRBD1	TGTGCCAGCAGTCCCAGTCCAGGGGGCGGTGAGACCCAGTACTTC	CASSPSPGGGETQYF
TRBV7-9	.	TRBJ1-5	.	TGTGCCAGCAGCTTAGGGGGCCAGCCCCAGCATTTT	CASSLGGQPQHF
TRBV2	.	TRBJ2-7	.	TGTGCCAGCAGTGAGGTGTTAGTCTACGAGCAGTACTTC	CASSEVLVYEQYF
TRBV27	once	TRBJ1-1	.	TGTGCCAGCAGTACCGCTAGGAACACTGAAGCTTTCTTT	CASSTARNTEAFF
TRBV27	once	TRBJ2-5	TRBD2	TGTGCCAGCAGTTTACTGTCTAGCGGGAGACAAGAGACCCAGTACTTC	CASSLLSSGRQETQYF
TRBV28	.	TRBJ2-1	.	TGTGCCAGCAGACCCGTTTTCGGGCTCAATGAGCAGTTCTTC	CASRPVFGLNEQFF
TRBV27	.	TRBJ2-1	TRBD1	TGTGCCAGCGCCTCGACAGGGCCTTTCAATGAGCAGTTCTTC	CASASTGPFNEQFF
TRBV9	.	TRBJ2-7	.	TGTGCCAGCAGCCCAACGGGTTACGAGCAGTACTTC	CASSPTGYEQYF
TRBV6-5	few	TRBJ1-5	.	TGTGCCAGCAGTCCGACCCATACCCGGCAGCCCCAGCATTTT	CASSPTHTRQPQHF
TRBV1	few	TRBJ2-7	.	TGCACCAGCAGCCAAGATCCGGCCCGAGGGACAGGCTACGAGCAGTACTTC	CTSSQDPARGTGYEQYF
TRBV25-1	few	TRBJ2-6	.	TGTGCCAGCAGTGAGTCGGGTTTTGCATCAGGGGCCAACGTCCTGACTTTC	CASSESGFASGANVLTF
TRBV7-9	.	TRBJ2-1	.	TGTGCCAGCAGCGTTTACAATGAGCAGTTCTTC	CASSVYNEQFF
TRBV11-3	.	TRBJ2-3	TRBD1	TGTGCCAGCAGCCCAGGACAGGGAATATCAGATACGCAGTATTTT	CASSPGQGISDTQYF
TRBV2	once	TRBJ2-7	.	TGTGCCAGCAGTGACCGCGGGGGCCTCTACGAGCAGTACTTC	CASSDRGGLYEQYF
TRBV2	.	TRBJ2-1	TRBD2	TGTGCTTTTCCACGGGAGGGCAGGGATGAGCAGTTCTTC	CAFPREGRDEQFF
TRBV11-2	once	TRBJ2-2	TRBD2	TGTGCCAGCAGCCCCGGGTCATGGCTAGCGGCTAACACCGGGGAGCTGTTTTTT	CASSPGSWLAANTGELFF
TRBV2	.	TRBJ2-3	TRBD2	TGTGCCAGCAGTGGGACTAGCGGGCTCACAGATACGCAGTATTTT	CASSGTSGLTDTQYF
TRBV4-1	.	TRBJ1-1	TRBD1	TGCGCCAGCAGCCAAAGACAGGGTACGAACACTGAAGCTTTCTTT	CASSQRQGTNTEAFF
TRBV25-1	.	TRBJ2-5	TRBD1	TGTGCCAGCAGTGTATCCTCTACAGGGGGCCGGGAGACCCAGTACTTC	CASSVSSTGGRETQYF
TRBV9	.	TRBJ1-2	.	TGTGCCAGCAGCGTAGAGGGGGTTCCGACTAACTATGGCTACACCTTC	CASSVEGVPTNYGYTF
TRBV9	.	TRBJ2-7	.	TGTGCCAGCAGCGGAACAGGCTACGAGCAGTACTTC	CASSGTGYEQYF
TRBV7-9	.	TRBJ1-1	TRBD1	TGTGCCAGCAGCCGACAGGGGCTCGTAGCTTTCTTT	CASSRQGLVAFF
TRBV10-2	.	TRBJ2-7	TRBD1	TGCGCCAGCAGTGAGACAGGGGGCTCCTACGAGCAGTACTTC	CASSETGGSYEQYF
TRBV28	.	TRBJ2-7	.	TGTGCCAGCAGTTTCAGGGACAAGGGGGTCTACGAGCAGTACTTC	CASSFRDKGVYEQYF
TRBV29-1	.	TRBJ2-3	TRBD2	TGCAGCGTTGAAACCGGGAGGGAAGGCACAGATACGCAGTATTTT	CSVETGREGTDTQYF
TRBV5-1	.	TRBJ2-1	.	TGCGCCAGCAGCCCGGAAGGCGGATCCTACAATGAGCAGTTCTTC	CASSPEGGSYNEQFF
TRBV7-9	.	TRBJ2-7	.	TGTGCCAGCAGCCCCTCAAATACCTACGAGCAGTACTTC	CASSPSNTYEQYF
TRBV4-1	.	TRBJ2-2	.	TGCGCCAGCAGCCAAGTCCATTCCCTCTCCACCGGGGAGCTGTTTTTT	CASSQVHSLSTGELFF